This T cell receptor beta chain was captured in a study of memory CD4+ T cells and cytomegalovirus serostatus. Study-level findings and limits: Suggested: most of the CMV-linked TCR signature lies in CD4+ memory cells.

In the original processing: After removing out-of-frame reads, over 2 million distinct TCRbeta sequences remained. Profiling relied on immunoSEQ multiplex PCR, and the TCRdb table lists in-frame clones only, not all of them. The V and J calls and clone size are taken from that table; D and trimming were inferred from the DNA. Of around 45,000 clones in the sample, under 85% were seen once. Trimming pared 1 base from V and 5 bases from J, leaving 15 bases between. Germline CDR1 and CDR2: LGHNA and YNFKEQ. The CDR3 runs 15 residues. The sort gate was single viable CD3+CD4+CD8-CD45RO+ cells for memory CD4+ T cells. By share, this clone ranks as medium-sized (0.01 to 0.1%). The target antigen is unknown.

This chain joins TRBV4-2 and TRBJ2-7, with D perhaps matching TRBD1 (6 bases). The clonotype was recovered from an adult in good health and CMV-seronegative. Sequenced: memory CD4+ T cells from blood. The CDR3 region is CASSQGALGTNEQYF. CDR3 bases: TGTGCCAGCAGCCAAGGTGCTTTAGGGACAAACGAGCAGTACTTC.